The clone carrying this T cell receptor (beta chain) turned up a few times. What it binds is unknown. Regulatory T cells were sorted as CD4+CD25hiCD127low/negative cells. Per the original data handling: Patients' Tregs yielded around 60,000 distinct TCRbeta sequences; donors' some 1x10^5. Sequencing used immunoSEQ multiplex PCR; TCRdb keeps in-frame clones, though not all of them. For V, J and clone size, that table is used; D and trimming come from the DNA. This table has roughly 3,100 clones, 78% appearing once. CDR3 length: 14 amino acids. CDR1 and CDR2 (germline): LGHNT, FRNRAP. Trimming cost V 1 base and J 4 bases, with 8 bases left between them. This sample stems from a study of B cell selection in AIRE deficiency. Study findings and constraints: Healthy donors alone shared 31.6% of approximately 3,500 Treg sequences; patients alone less than 9.5%. About 30% of healthy-shared Treg TCRbeta sequences appeared in patient Tconv cells.

Material for sequencing was Tregs sorted from PBMCs. The sequence was obtained from a human donor with AIRE deficiency. This chain uses TRBV12-5 with TRBJ1-5, with D hard to call. The CDR3 protein is CASGLGQLNQPQHF. For the CDR3, the DNA is TGTGCTAGTGGTTTGGGGCAGCTAAATCAGCCCCAGCATTTT.